The rows below give T cell receptor beta chains drawn from one sample of a study of T cell responses to AZD1222 COVID-19 vaccine. Only in-frame clones appear in the TCRdb table, and some are missing; sequencing was by immunoSEQ multiplex PCR. In the table there are about 120,000 clones, roughly 91% of which are singletons. The material was peripheral blood, obtained 28 days after the second AZD1222 dose. These receptors all stem from an adult who received the AZD1222 COVID-19 vaccine. The CDR3 runs from the conserved cysteine through the conserved F or W. Fields, in order: CDR3 length, J gene, V gene, CDR3 protein.

13 | TRBJ1-5 | TRBV7-9 | CASSSQGGGPQHF
17 | TRBJ1-4 | TRBV27 | CASSPNILGGNNEKLFF
17 | TRBJ2-2 | TRBV5-8 | CASSLGSTASGTGELFF
13 | TRBJ2-5 | TRBV21-1 | CASRRARGETQYF
13 | TRBJ2-7 | TRBV11-2 | CASSPQRSGEQYF
15 | TRBJ2-1 | TRBV2 | CASSYNRGSYNEQFF
15 | TRBJ1-2 | TRBV9 | CASSPSGGWNYGYTF
19 | TRBJ1-5 | TRBV24-1 | CATSATGGDRPRKYQPQHF
14 | TRBJ1-2 | TRBV29-1 | CSVEDDREIHGYTF
13 | TRBJ2-7 | TRBV4-3 | CASSPWDGDEQYF
13 | TRBJ1-5 | TRBV7-9 | CASSLDSNQPQHF
13 | TRBJ1-5 | TRBV6-5 | CASSPGDLQPQHF
21 | TRBJ1-5 | TRBV4-2 | CASTHYPLLGGTLCSNQPQHF
13 | TRBJ1-2 | TRBV3-1/TRBV3-2 | CARTTQLLGGYTF
15 | TRBJ2-1 | TRBV7-2 | CASKKGGASYNEQFF
14 | TRBJ2-5 | TRBV6-5 | CASSPLAGAETQYF
14 | TRBJ1-1 | TRBV5-8 | CASSLQLENTEAFF
11 | TRBJ1-2 | TRBV6-2/TRBV6-3 | CASSGHEGYTF
14 | TRBJ2-1 | TRBV30 | CARGNGLPGDEQFF
16 | TRBJ1-2 | TRBV13 | CASSTRTGGLRDGYTF
14 | TRBJ2-7 | TRBV9 | CASSPQGLAGEQYF
13 | TRBJ2-2 | TRBV9 | CASSVVTTGELFF
16 | TRBJ1-3 | TRBV4-2 | CASSQESPGPGNTIYF
12 | TRBJ2-7 | TRBV29-1 | CSVERTGGEQYF
14 | TRBJ1-2 | TRBV2 | CASIAAGGDYGYTF
14 | TRBJ2-3 | TRBV5-4 | CASSLYWGADTQYF
13 | TRBJ2-7 | TRBV2 | CASSVGRSYEQYF
13 | TRBJ1-4 | TRBV7-8 | CASSLTRGEKLFF
17 | TRBJ2-5 | TRBV11-2 | CASSPLVWRKGPETQYF
13 | TRBJ1-2 | TRBV6-5 | CASSSPGNYGYTF
16 | TRBJ2-3 | TRBV5-4 | CASSPLAGSGTDTQYF
16 | TRBJ1-3 | TRBV13 | CASSSLGGHSGNTIYF
13 | TRBJ1-1 | TRBV10-2 | CASQPSMNTEAFF
16 | TRBJ1-2 | TRBV27 | CATRVRSDGTSYGYTF
13 | TRBJ1-2 | TRBV10-3 | CAISESPGSGYTF
15 | TRBJ1-3 | TRBV10-3 | CAISPQFEGGNTIYF
17 | TRBJ2-2 | TRBV6-1 | CASSERTSGGGSGELFF